Listed below are T cell receptor beta chains from one sample, sequenced in a study of blood T cell repertoires in COVID-19. Measured with immunoSEQ multiplex PCR; TCRdb has only the in-frame clones, and not every one. Of about 98,000 clones in the sample, 70% to 90% were seen once. Material for sequencing was peripheral blood. These receptors came from a man in his 70s with acute or convalescent COVID-19. Each CDR3 is given without its conserved first and last residue. The size entry is marked missing in some rows and otherwise reads once, few, many or a size class.

NA TRBV9 ASSVGADNYEQY
few TRBV7-8 ASSLTISGDSSYNEQF
NA TRBV5-6 ASSQGQGVGGYT
NA TRBV28 ASSLVAGSQPQH
NA TRBV27 ASSLHGVGASEKLF
NA TRBV27 ASSSDRGLRWDNSPLH
NA TRBV29-1 SVAAGATTDTQY
NA TRBV18 ASSSNEKLF
NA TRBV6-5 ASSRWRGPGELF
once TRBV6-6 ASVETGKTEAF
NA TRBV7-3 ASSWTSGGMNEQF
NA TRBV28 ASSPSAGNSPLH
NA TRBV5-6 ASSFTGFNEKLF
NA TRBV11-2 ASSQGHHADTQY
NA TRBV19 ARGQGHGYT
NA TRBV19 ASSTGTGPYEQY
NA TRBV6-2/TRBV6-3 ASSYAGRSGNTIY
once TRBV27 AIGNTGKSTDTQY
NA TRBV24-1 ATRTLVLVYPRGSTDTQY
NA TRBV6-5 ASSLRSSSEAF
NA TRBV5-4 ASSRDGGEDEKLF
NA TRBV11-2 ASSSSQGYGYT
few TRBV10-3 AISELARQGLGTEAF
NA TRBV28 ASSLSGGIVAAYEQY
NA TRBV6-5 ASSYDSSNQPQH
NA TRBV27 ASSPRQGINQPQH
NA TRBV2 ASLAGVSYNEQF
NA TRBV6-6 ASSYGGDRGDGYT
NA TRBV5-1 ASSNLAGTSETQY
NA TRBV29-1 SARRTDTGELF
once TRBV27 ASSPGDPSYNEQF
NA TRBV2 ASSPRQGPGGAAF
NA TRBV4-2 ASSQVSGGRGTEAF
once TRBV5-1 ASSLEGTVYGYT
NA TRBV19 ASSIGTGVREQF
NA TRBV28 ASSLNRGTEAF
few TRBV5-1 ASSWSGNTGELF
few TRBV5-8 ASSFRQGAYGYT
once TRBV3-1/TRBV3-2 ASSQGTGTGNTQY
NA TRBV9 ASGGGHTDTQY
NA TRBV19 ASSPDRDEQY
NA TRBV28 ASRGQFNEKLF
NA TRBV19 ASPTEGLGGSEF
NA TRBV10-1 ASSPGLKTDTQY
NA TRBV12-5 ASGLLVTSVTDTQY
NA TRBV7-2 ASSLSRDRANSPLH
NA TRBV5-4 ASSLGQRENTEAF
once TRBV10-3 AISDGGTADYGYT
NA TRBV28 ASTTDRVVYT
NA TRBV28 ASSKGGARADTQY
few TRBV28 ASTGGRMTDTQY
NA TRBV12-3/TRBV12-4 ASSAGTGGQY